These T cell receptor beta chains were read from a single sample in a study of blood T cell repertoires in COVID-19. The data were produced by immunoSEQ multiplex PCR, yet TCRdb's version contains in-frame clones alone and is incomplete. The table lists 250,000 to 300,000 clones, about 85% of them singletons. Sequencing was carried out using peripheral blood. The origin of the receptors is a man aged 18 to 35 with active or convalescent COVID-19. The CDR3 runs from the conserved cysteine through the conserved F or W. The order of the fields is J gene, clone size, V gene, D gene, CDR3 DNA, CDR3 protein. A D gene is named only where the DNA matches it firmly. Some rows have no size entry. The others give once, few or many, or a class for an expanded clone.

J: TRBJ2-3; size: NA; V: TRBV3-1/TRBV3-2; D: NA; DNA: TGTGCCAGCAGCCGACGACTAGACGTAGATACGCAGTATTTT; CDR3: CASSRRLDVDTQYF
J: TRBJ1-4; size: NA; V: TRBV14; D: TRBD1; DNA: TGTGCCAGCAGCCAAGAATTCGTAGGGGGCGGTGAAAAACTGTTTTTT; CDR3: CASSQEFVGGGEKLFF
J: TRBJ2-5; size: NA; V: TRBV30; D: TRBD2; DNA: TGTGCCTGGAGTTTGGGACTAGCGGATCCCCAGTACTTC; CDR3: CAWSLGLADPQYF
J: TRBJ2-7; size: NA; V: TRBV7-9; D: NA; DNA: TGTGCCAGCAGCGGGTTAGAAGGGACTCCGGATGAGCAGTACTTC; CDR3: CASSGLEGTPDEQYF
J: TRBJ1-2; size: NA; V: TRBV4-2; D: NA; DNA: TGTGCCAGCAGCCAAGAGTCTGACTATGGCTACACCTTC; CDR3: CASSQESDYGYTF
J: TRBJ1-5; size: NA; V: TRBV2; D: NA; DNA: TGTGCCAGCAGGGGGGAATGGCAGGGGAATCAGCCCCAGCATTTT; CDR3: CASRGEWQGNQPQHF
J: TRBJ2-5; size: NA; V: TRBV2; D: NA; DNA: TGTGCCAGCATGGAGGGAGAGACCCAGTACTTC; CDR3: CASMEGETQYF
J: TRBJ1-5; size: NA; V: TRBV10-3; D: TRBD1; DNA: TGTGCCATCAAGGGACAGATGAATCAGCCCCAGCATTTT; CDR3: CAIKGQMNQPQHF
J: TRBJ2-5; size: NA; V: TRBV9; D: NA; DNA: TGTGCCAGCAGCGGGAGGGGCCCAGAGACCCAGTACTTC; CDR3: CASSGRGPETQYF
J: TRBJ2-1; size: NA; V: TRBV29-1; D: NA; DNA: TGCAGCGTTGAGGTTGTCGCGGGAGAGCAGTTCTTC; CDR3: CSVEVVAGEQFF
J: TRBJ2-3; size: NA; V: TRBV7-9; D: NA; DNA: TGTGCCAGCAGCGCCCGACTAGTTCGAGATACGCAGTATTTT; CDR3: CASSARLVRDTQYF
J: TRBJ1-2; size: NA; V: TRBV19; D: TRBD1; DNA: TGTGCCAGTAGTCCCAACAGGGGAAAAGGGATTGGGGGTTTCTACACCTTC; CDR3: CASSPNRGKGIGGFYTF
J: TRBJ2-3; size: NA; V: TRBV20-1; D: TRBD1; DNA: TGCAGTGCTAGTTATCAGGGGGCTATCCGGGGAACAGATACGCAGTATTTT; CDR3: CSASYQGAIRGTDTQYF
J: TRBJ2-7; size: NA; V: TRBV3-1/TRBV3-2; D: NA; DNA: TGTGCCAGCAGCCGCGACGGGGTGTACGAGCAGTACTTC; CDR3: CASSRDGVYEQYF
J: TRBJ2-7; size: NA; V: TRBV7-6; D: TRBD2; DNA: TGTGCCAGCAGCGACCCTAGCGGCTCCTACGAGCAGTACTTC; CDR3: CASSDPSGSYEQYF
J: TRBJ2-5; size: NA; V: TRBV9; D: TRBD2; DNA: TGTGCCAGCACCCTGGGCGGGAGCTTCGGAGAGACCCAGTACTTC; CDR3: CASTLGGSFGETQYF
J: TRBJ2-1; size: NA; V: TRBV7-2; D: NA; DNA: TGTGCCAGCAGCTCCGGGGTTTACAATGAGCAGTTCTTC; CDR3: CASSSGVYNEQFF
J: TRBJ2-7; size: NA; V: TRBV12-3/TRBV12-4; D: TRBD2; DNA: TGTGCCAGCAGGGTCAGCGGGAATTACGAGCAGTACTTC; CDR3: CASRVSGNYEQYF
J: TRBJ2-5; size: NA; V: TRBV24-1; D: NA; DNA: TGTGCCACCAGTGATTTTCAGGAGACCCAGTACTTC; CDR3: CATSDFQETQYF
J: TRBJ1-6; size: NA; V: TRBV6-5; D: NA; DNA: TGTGCCAGCAGTTACGACGGGAGTTCACCCCTCCACTTT; CDR3: CASSYDGSSPLHF
J: TRBJ2-1; size: NA; V: TRBV19; D: NA; DNA: TGTGCCAGTGGAGCCAATGAGCAGTTCTTC; CDR3: CASGANEQFF
J: TRBJ2-5; size: NA; V: TRBV9; D: NA; DNA: TGTGCCAGCAGCGAGGGGGAAGAGACCCAGTACTTC; CDR3: CASSEGEETQYF
J: TRBJ1-2; size: NA; V: TRBV11-1; D: TRBD1; DNA: TGTGCCAGCAGCTCCCGACAGGGCGGGTATGGCTACACCTTC; CDR3: CASSSRQGGYGYTF
J: TRBJ1-4; size: once; V: TRBV14; D: NA; DNA: TGTGCCAGCAGCCAGCAGGGTGAAAAACTGTTTTTT; CDR3: CASSQQGEKLFF
J: TRBJ2-5; size: NA; V: TRBV18; D: NA; DNA: TGTGCCAGCTCCCTAAGACAGGCGTCGGGCCCCGGTGCGGAGACCCAGTACTTC; CDR3: CASSLRQASGPGAETQYF
J: TRBJ2-2; size: NA; V: TRBV6-5; D: NA; DNA: TGTGCCAGCAGTTACACCCAACAGAACGGGGAGCTGTTTTTT; CDR3: CASSYTQQNGELFF
J: TRBJ2-7; size: NA; V: TRBV6-5; D: TRBD2; DNA: TGTGCCAGCAGGGGCGGGGGGGCGGATTCCTACGAGCAGTACTTC; CDR3: CASRGGGADSYEQYF
J: TRBJ1-1; size: NA; V: TRBV19; D: NA; DNA: TGTGCCAGTAGTTTAGGTATGAACACTGAAGCTTTCTTT; CDR3: CASSLGMNTEAFF
J: TRBJ1-2; size: NA; V: TRBV13; D: TRBD1; DNA: TGTGCCAGCAGCTTGGGACAGCTTATTAACTATGGCTACACCTTC; CDR3: CASSLGQLINYGYTF
J: TRBJ1-2; size: once; V: TRBV7-9; D: NA; DNA: TGTGCCAGCAGCTCCGTAGACAGGATAATGTATGGCTACACCTTC; CDR3: CASSSVDRIMYGYTF
J: TRBJ1-1; size: NA; V: TRBV5-1; D: TRBD1; DNA: TGCGCCAGCAGCTTGGACAGGGGCATAGAAGCTTTCTTT; CDR3: CASSLDRGIEAFF
J: TRBJ1-1; size: NA; V: TRBV11-3; D: NA; DNA: TGTGCCAGCAGCTTAGGGAGGGCGGAAGCTTTCTTT; CDR3: CASSLGRAEAFF
J: TRBJ1-1; size: NA; V: TRBV5-4; D: NA; DNA: TGTGCCAGCAGCTTCGTCGGGACTGAAGCTTTCTTT; CDR3: CASSFVGTEAFF
J: TRBJ1-2; size: NA; V: TRBV4-1; D: TRBD1; DNA: TGCGCCAGCGCGGACAGGGGGAGCTATGGCTACACCTTC; CDR3: CASADRGSYGYTF
J: TRBJ2-1; size: NA; V: TRBV4-3; D: NA; DNA: TGCGCCAGCAGCCAAGATCTCCGGGAGCTCTACAATGAGCAGTTCTTC; CDR3: CASSQDLRELYNEQFF
J: TRBJ2-5; size: NA; V: TRBV7-2; D: TRBD2; DNA: TGTGCCAGCAGTATGGGGAGGGGATGGGAGACCCAGTACTTC; CDR3: CASSMGRGWETQYF
J: TRBJ2-7; size: NA; V: TRBV30; D: TRBD2; DNA: TGTGCCTGGAGCAAACTAGCGGGGGGATCCTACGAGCAGTACTTC; CDR3: CAWSKLAGGSYEQYF
J: TRBJ2-1; size: NA; V: TRBV7-8; D: TRBD2; DNA: TGTGCCAGCAGCTTGATCCCGGGACTAGCGGAAAATGAGCAGTTCTTC; CDR3: CASSLIPGLAENEQFF
J: TRBJ2-5; size: NA; V: TRBV15; D: NA; DNA: TGTGCCACCAGCAGAGATCGGTTCAGGGGCCAAGAGACCCAGTACTTC; CDR3: CATSRDRFRGQETQYF
J: TRBJ2-7; size: NA; V: TRBV6-1; D: TRBD2; DNA: TGTGCCAGCAGTGGGACTAGCGGGGGCGGGAGTGGCGAGCAGTACTTC; CDR3: CASSGTSGGGSGEQYF
J: TRBJ1-3; size: NA; V: TRBV4-1; D: TRBD1; DNA: TGCGCCAGCAGCCGAGGACAGGTTAGGACTCACGGAAACACCATATATTTT; CDR3: CASSRGQVRTHGNTIYF
J: TRBJ1-5; size: NA; V: TRBV4-1; D: NA; DNA: TGCGCCAGCAGCCAAGTTCAGAAGAGCAATCAGCCCCAGCATTTT; CDR3: CASSQVQKSNQPQHF